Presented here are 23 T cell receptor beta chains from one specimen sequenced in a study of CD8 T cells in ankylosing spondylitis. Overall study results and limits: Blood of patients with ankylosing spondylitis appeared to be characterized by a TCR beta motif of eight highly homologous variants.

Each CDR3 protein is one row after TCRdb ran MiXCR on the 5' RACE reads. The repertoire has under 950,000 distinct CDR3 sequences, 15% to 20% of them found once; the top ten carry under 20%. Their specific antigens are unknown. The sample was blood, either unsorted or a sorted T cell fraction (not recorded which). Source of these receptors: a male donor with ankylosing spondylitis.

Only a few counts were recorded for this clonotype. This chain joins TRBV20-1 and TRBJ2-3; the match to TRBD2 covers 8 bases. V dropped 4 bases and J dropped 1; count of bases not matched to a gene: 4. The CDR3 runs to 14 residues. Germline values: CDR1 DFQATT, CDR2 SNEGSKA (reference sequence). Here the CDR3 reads CSAIAGRGTDTQYF. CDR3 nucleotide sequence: TGCAGTGCTATAGCGGGGCGGGGCACAGATACGCAGTATTTT.

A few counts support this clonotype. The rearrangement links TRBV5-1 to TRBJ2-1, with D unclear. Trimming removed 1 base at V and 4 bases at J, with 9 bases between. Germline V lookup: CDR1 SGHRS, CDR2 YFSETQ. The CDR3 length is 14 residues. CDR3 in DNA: TGCGCCAGCAGCTTGCAACAACTTTACAATGAGCAGTTCTTC. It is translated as CASSLQQLYNEQFF.

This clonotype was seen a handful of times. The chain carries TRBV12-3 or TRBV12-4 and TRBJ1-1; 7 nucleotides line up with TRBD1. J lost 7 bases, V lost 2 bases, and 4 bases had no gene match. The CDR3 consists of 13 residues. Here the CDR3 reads CASSLRGTDEAFF. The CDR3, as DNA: TGTGCCAGCAGTTTAAGAGGGACAGATGAAGCTTTCTTT.

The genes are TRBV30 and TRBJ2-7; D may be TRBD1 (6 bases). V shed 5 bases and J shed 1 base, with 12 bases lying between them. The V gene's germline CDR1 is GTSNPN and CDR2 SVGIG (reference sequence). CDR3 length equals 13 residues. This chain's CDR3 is CAWGWDKSYEQYF. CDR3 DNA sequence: TGTGCCTGGGGGTGGGACAAGTCCTACGAGCAGTACTTC.

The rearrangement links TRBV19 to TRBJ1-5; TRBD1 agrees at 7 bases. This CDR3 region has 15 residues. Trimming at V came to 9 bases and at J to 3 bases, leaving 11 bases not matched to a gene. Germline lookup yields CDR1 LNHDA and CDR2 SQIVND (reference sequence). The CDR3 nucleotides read TGTGCCAGAGGGCTGGGACAGCCATACAATCAGCCCCAGCATTTT. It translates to CARGLGQPYNQPQHF. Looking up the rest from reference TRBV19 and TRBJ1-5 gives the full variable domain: DGGITQSPKYLFRKEGQNVTLSCEQNLNHDAMYWYRQDPGQGLRLIYYSQIVNDFQKGDIAEGYSVSREKKESFPLTVTSAQKNPTAFYLCARGLGQPYNQPQHFGDGTRLSIL.

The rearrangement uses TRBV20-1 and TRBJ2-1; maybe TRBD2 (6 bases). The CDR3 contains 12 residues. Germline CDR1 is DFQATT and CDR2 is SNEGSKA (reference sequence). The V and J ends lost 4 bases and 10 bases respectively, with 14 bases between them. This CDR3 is CSAKPGLEEQFF. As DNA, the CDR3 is TGCAGTGCTAAACCGGGACTTGAAGAGCAGTTCTTC.

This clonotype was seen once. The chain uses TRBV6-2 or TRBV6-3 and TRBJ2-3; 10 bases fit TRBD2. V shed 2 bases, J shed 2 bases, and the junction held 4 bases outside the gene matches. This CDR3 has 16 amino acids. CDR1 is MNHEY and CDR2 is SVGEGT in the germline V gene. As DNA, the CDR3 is TGTGCCAGCAGTTACGGACTAGCGGCCCCCACAGATACGCAGTATTTT. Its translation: CASSYGLAAPTDTQYF.

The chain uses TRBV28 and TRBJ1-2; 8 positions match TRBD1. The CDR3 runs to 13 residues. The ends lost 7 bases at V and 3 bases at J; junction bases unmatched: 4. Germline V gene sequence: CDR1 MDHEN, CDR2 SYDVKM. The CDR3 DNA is TGTGCCAGCACCGGACAGGGCTACTATGGCTACACCTTC. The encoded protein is CASTGQGYYGYTF.

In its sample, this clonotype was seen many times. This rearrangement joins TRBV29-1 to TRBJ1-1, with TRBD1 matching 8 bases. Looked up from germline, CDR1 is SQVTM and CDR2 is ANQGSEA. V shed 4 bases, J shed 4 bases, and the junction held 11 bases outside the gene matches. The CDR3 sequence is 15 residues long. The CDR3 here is CSVVGGQVVGTEAFF. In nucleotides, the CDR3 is TGCAGCGTTGTGGGGGGACAGGTCGTGGGCACTGAAGCTTTCTTT.

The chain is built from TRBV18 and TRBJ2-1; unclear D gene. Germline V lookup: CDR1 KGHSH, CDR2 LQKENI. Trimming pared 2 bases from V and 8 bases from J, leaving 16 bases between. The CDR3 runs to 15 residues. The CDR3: CASSPVNLLGDEQFF. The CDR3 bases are TGTGCCAGCTCACCAGTCAACCTCTTGGGCGATGAGCAGTTCTTC.

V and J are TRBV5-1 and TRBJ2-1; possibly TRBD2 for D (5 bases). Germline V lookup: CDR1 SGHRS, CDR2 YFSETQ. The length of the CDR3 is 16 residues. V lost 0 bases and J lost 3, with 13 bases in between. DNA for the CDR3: TGCGCCAGCAGCTTGGATCGGGGAAACCTCTACAATGAGCAGTTCTTC. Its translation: CASSLDRGNLYNEQFF.

The CDR3 here is CASSMTSGGNTDTQYF. The CDR3 DNA follows: TGCGCCAGCAGCATGACTAGCGGGGGCAACACAGATACGCAGTATTTT. V usage is TRBV5-1 and J usage is TRBJ2-3; 12 bases match TRBD2. After removal of 4 bases from V and 2 bases from J, the junction contained 5 bases not matched to a gene. Germline V gene data show CDR1 as SGHRS and CDR2 as YFSETQ. The CDR3 runs 16 residues.

DNA of the CDR3: TGCGCCAGCAGCCCCCTACAGGGGGCAACTAATGAAAAACTGTTTTTT. This encodes CASSPLQGATNEKLFF. The chain employs TRBV5-1 and TRBJ1-4, with TRBD1 matching over 8 bases. The V gene's germline CDR1 is SGHRS and CDR2 YFSETQ. The J segment lost 0 bases and the V segment lost 4 bases, leaving 5 bases of the junction unmatched. The CDR3 runs 16 residues.

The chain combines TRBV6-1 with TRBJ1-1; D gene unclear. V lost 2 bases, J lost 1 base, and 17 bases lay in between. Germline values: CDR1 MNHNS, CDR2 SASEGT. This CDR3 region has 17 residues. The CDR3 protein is CASSELVWSGKNTEAFF. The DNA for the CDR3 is TGTGCCAGCAGTGAATTAGTGTGGTCCGGGAAGAACACTGAAGCTTTCTTT.

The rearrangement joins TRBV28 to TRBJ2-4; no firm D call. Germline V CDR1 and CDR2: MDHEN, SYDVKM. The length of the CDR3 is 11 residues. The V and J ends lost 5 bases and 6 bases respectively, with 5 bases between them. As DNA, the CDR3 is TGTGCCAGCAGTACCCCAAACATTCAGTACTTC. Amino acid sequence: CASSTPNIQYF.

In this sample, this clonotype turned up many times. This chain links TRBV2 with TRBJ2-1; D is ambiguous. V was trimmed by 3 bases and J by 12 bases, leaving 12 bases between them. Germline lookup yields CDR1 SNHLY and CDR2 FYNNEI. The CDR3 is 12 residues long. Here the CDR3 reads CASSESPMRQFF. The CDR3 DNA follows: TGTGCCAGCAGTGAGTCACCGATGCGGCAGTTCTTC.

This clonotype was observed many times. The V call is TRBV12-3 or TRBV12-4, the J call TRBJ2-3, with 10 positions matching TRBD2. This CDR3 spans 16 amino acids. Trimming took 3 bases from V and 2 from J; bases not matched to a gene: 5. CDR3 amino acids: CASSFGSGGHTDTQYF. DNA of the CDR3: TGTGCCAGCAGTTTTGGTAGCGGGGGGCACACAGATACGCAGTATTTT.

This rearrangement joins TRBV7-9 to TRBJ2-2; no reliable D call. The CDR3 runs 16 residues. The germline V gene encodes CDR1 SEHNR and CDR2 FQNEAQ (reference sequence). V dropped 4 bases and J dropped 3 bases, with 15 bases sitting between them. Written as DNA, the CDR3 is TGTGCCAGCAGCTCAACACCAATCGCCGACACCGGGGAGCTGTTTTTT. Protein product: CASSSTPIADTGELFF.

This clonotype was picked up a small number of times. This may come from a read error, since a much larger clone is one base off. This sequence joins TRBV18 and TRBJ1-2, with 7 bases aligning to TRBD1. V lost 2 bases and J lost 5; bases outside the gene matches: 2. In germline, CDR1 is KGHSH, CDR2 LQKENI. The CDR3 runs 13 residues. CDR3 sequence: CASSPGTEYGYTF. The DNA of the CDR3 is TGTGCCAGCTCACCAGGGACAGAGTATGGCTACACCTTC.

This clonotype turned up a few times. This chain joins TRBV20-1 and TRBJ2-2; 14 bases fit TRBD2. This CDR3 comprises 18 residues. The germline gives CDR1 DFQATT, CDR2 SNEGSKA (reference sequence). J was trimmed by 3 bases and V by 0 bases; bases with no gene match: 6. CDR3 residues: CSARDLGTSGGDTGELFF. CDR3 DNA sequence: TGCAGTGCTAGAGATCTGGGGACTAGCGGGGGAGACACCGGGGAGCTGTTTTTT.

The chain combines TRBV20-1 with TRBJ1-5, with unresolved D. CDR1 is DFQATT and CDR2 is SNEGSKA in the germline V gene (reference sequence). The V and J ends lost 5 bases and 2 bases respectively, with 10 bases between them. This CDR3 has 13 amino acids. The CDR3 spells CSAPGDGNQPQHF. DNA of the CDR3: TGCAGTGCTCCCGGGGATGGCAATCAGCCCCAGCATTTT.

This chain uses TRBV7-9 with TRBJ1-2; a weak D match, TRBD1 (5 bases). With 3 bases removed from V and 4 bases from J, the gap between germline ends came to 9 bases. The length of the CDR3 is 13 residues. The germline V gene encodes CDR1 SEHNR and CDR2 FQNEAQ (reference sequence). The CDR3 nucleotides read TGTGCCAGCAGCTTTCGGGACGGCTATGGCTACACCTTC. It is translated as CASSFRDGYGYTF.

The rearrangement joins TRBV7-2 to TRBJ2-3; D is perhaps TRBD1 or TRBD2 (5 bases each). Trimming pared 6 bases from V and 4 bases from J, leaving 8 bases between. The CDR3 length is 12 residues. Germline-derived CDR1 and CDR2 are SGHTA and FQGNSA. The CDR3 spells CASSRGADTQYF. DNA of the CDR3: TGTGCCAGCAGTCGAGGGGCAGATACGCAGTATTTT.